A single sample is the source of the 20 T cell receptor beta chains below, sequenced in a study of radiotherapy plus CTLA-4 blockade in lung cancer. Sequenced by immunoSEQ multiplex PCR; TCRdb stores in-frame clones only, minus some. The sample includes tens of thousands of clones, around 90% of them seen just once. The sequencing here drew on peripheral blood, taken from a patient treated with radiotherapy plus ipilimumab. The receptors originated from a human donor with non-small cell lung cancer that progressed on radiotherapy plus ipilimumab.

The V gene is TRBV19, the J gene TRBJ1-6, with 11 bases identical to TRBD1. CDR1 and CDR2 from the germline V gene are LNHDA and SQIVND (reference sequence). V dropped 7 bases and J dropped 7; count of bases not matched to a gene: 3. This CDR3 has 14 residues. The CDR3 bases are TGTGCCAGTACCCGGGACAGGGGGAATTCACCCCTCCACTTT. Residues: CASTRDRGNSPLHF.

The chain is built from TRBV19 and TRBJ1-5; 8 nucleotides line up with TRBD1. V lost 6 bases, J lost 3 bases, and 7 bases stayed unmatched. The CDR3 sequence is 15 residues long. The germline V gene encodes CDR1 LNHDA and CDR2 SQIVND (reference sequence). The chain's CDR3 is CASSTGGQINQPQHF. The DNA for the CDR3 is TGTGCCAGTAGCACAGGGGGACAGATCAATCAGCCCCAGCATTTT.

This chain joins TRBV27 and TRBJ1-4, with 7 bases matching TRBD1. J lost 7 bases, V lost 8 bases, and 7 bases had no gene match. CDR1 MNHEY and CDR2 SMNVEV come from the germline V gene (reference sequence). CDR3 size: 13 residues. The CDR3: CASADRASEKLFF. As DNA, the CDR3 is TGTGCCAGCGCTGACAGGGCGAGTGAAAAACTGTTTTTT.

This chain uses TRBV4-1 with TRBJ2-7; 8 bases align to TRBD2. Per the germline V gene, CDR1 is MGHRA and CDR2 is YSYEKL. The CDR3 covers 16 residues. Losses at the gene ends were 4 bases for V and 3 bases for J; bases not matched to a gene: 11. The CDR3 loop is CASSPRGGTLLYEQYF. The DNA for the CDR3 is TGCGCCAGCAGCCCCCGCGGGGGGACATTACTCTACGAGCAGTACTTC.

The rearrangement uses TRBV30 and TRBJ1-5, with D possibly TRBD1 on 6 matching bases. CDR3 size: 17 residues. V shed 0 bases and J shed 2 bases, with 17 bases lying between them. CDR1 is GTSNPN and CDR2 is SVGIG in the germline V gene (reference sequence). CDR3 in amino acids: CAWSVPRQGSRNQPQHF. As DNA, the CDR3 is TGTGCCTGGAGTGTACCTCGGCAGGGGTCTCGCAATCAGCCCCAGCATTTT.

As concerns this clone: Other DNA sequences within the sample encode an identical CDR3. The chain recombines TRBV7-2 with TRBJ2-7, with 12 bases fitting TRBD2. The V and J ends lost 2 bases and 3 bases, in that order; junction bases with no gene match: 2. The CDR3 spans 15 residues. CDR1 and CDR2 from the germline V gene are SGHTA and FQGNSA. The CDR3 loop reads CASSLTSGGNYEQYF. In DNA form, the CDR3 reads TGTGCCAGCAGCTTAACTAGCGGGGGGAACTACGAGCAGTACTTC.

The chain employs TRBV30 and TRBJ1-5, with no clear D. Germline V gene sequence: CDR1 GTSNPN, CDR2 SVGIG (reference sequence). The germline V and J ends were trimmed by 0 bases and 0 bases, with 12 bases remaining between them. This CDR3 region has 16 residues. CDR3 loop: CAWSVAGGYSNQPQHF. DNA for the CDR3: TGTGCCTGGAGTGTAGCAGGAGGGTATAGCAATCAGCCCCAGCATTTT.

The chain recombines TRBV5-3 with TRBJ2-3; 11 nucleotides line up with TRBD1. TRBV5-3 is recorded as an ORF, its role being uncertain. This CDR3 is 15 amino acids long. With 0 bases clipped from V and 3 bases from J, the junction kept 0 bases outside the gene matches. CDR3 in amino acids: CARSLGDRGTDTQYF. The CDR3 DNA sequence: TGTGCCAGAAGCTTGGGGGACAGGGGGACAGATACGCAGTATTTT.

The V gene is TRBV7-8, the J gene TRBJ1-2; D gene unclear. V was clipped by 1 base and J by 8 bases, with 11 bases between them. This CDR3 has 13 residues. From germline, CDR1 is SGHVS and CDR2 FQNEAQ. The CDR3 here is CASSLGQVGGYTF. The CDR3 nucleotides are TGTGCCAGCAGCTTAGGGCAGGTTGGGGGCTACACCTTC.

The gene calls are TRBV9 and TRBJ2-5, with 10 nucleotides matching TRBD1. J was trimmed by 1 base and V by 4 bases; bases with no gene match: 7. CDR1 is SGDLS and CDR2 is YYNGEE in the germline V gene. This CDR3 is 16 amino acids long. This CDR3 is CASSPRTGGLQETQYF. The CDR3 coding sequence is TGTGCCAGCAGCCCCCGGACAGGGGGGCTCCAAGAGACCCAGTACTTC.

The chain uses TRBV6-1 and TRBJ2-7, with 7 bases lining up with TRBD1. The CDR3 spans 12 residues. Germline CDR1 reads MNHNS; CDR2 reads SASEGT. Trimming removed 7 bases from V and 3 bases from J; junction bases left unmatched: 3. CDR3 amino acids: CASKAGGYEQYF. CDR3 bases: TGTGCCAGCAAGGCAGGGGGCTACGAGCAGTACTTC.

The V and J genes are TRBV20-1 and TRBJ1-2, with D tentatively TRBD1 (5 bases). V was pared by 0 bases and J by 14 bases, with 13 bases between. In germline, CDR1 is DFQATT, CDR2 SNEGSKA (reference sequence). The CDR3 is made up of 11 amino acids. CDR3 sequence (DNA): TGCAGTGCTAGAGATGCCCTTCGGGGGACCTTC. This gives the protein CSARDALRGTF.

J is TRBJ1-2 and V is TRBV6-1, with D perhaps TRBD1 (5 bases). The germline V gene encodes CDR1 MNHNS and CDR2 SASEGT. The CDR3 contains 11 residues. V was trimmed by 8 bases and J by 7 bases, leaving 11 bases between them. The CDR3 region has the DNA TGTGCCAGCCGGGGGGATGGTGGCTACACCTTC. This encodes CASRGDGGYTF.

The chain is built from TRBV11-3 and TRBJ2-1, with 7 bases identical to TRBD2. CDR1 is SGHNT, CDR2 YENEEA, per germline. V was clipped by 5 bases and J by 5 bases; unmatched bases: 12. The CDR3 sequence is 16 residues long. The CDR3 protein is CASSRGGALADNEQFF. As DNA, the CDR3 is TGTGCCAGCAGCCGAGGAGGGGCTCTAGCGGACAATGAGCAGTTCTTC.

This clone was observed a few times. A read error may produce the germline difference seen at one junction end. The chain employs TRBV4-3 and TRBJ1-4; D is ambiguous. Germline V gene sequence: CDR1 LGHNA, CDR2 YSLEER. The CDR3 has 15 amino acids. The CDR3 nucleotides read TGCGCCAGCAGCCAAGTCCCGAGGGCTAAGGAAAAACTGTTTTTT. It translates to CASSQVPRAKEKLFF.

The chain carries TRBV7-2 and TRBJ2-7; D might be TRBD2 (5 bases). The CDR3 has 13 amino acids. The V and J ends lost 9 bases and 3 bases respectively, with 15 bases between them. Germline CDR1 SGHTA, CDR2 FQGNSA. CDR3 loop: CASRTASGYEQYF. The CDR3 nucleotides are TGTGCCAGTCGTACCGCAAGCGGCTACGAGCAGTACTTC.

The rearrangement uses TRBV11-1 and TRBJ1-1, with 7 bases identical to TRBD1. Germline V CDR1 and CDR2: SGHAT, FQDESV (reference sequence). This CDR3 is built from 14 residues. Trimming removed 5 bases from V and 2 bases from J; junction bases left unmatched: 5. This CDR3 reads CASSRGTVNTEAFF. In DNA form, the CDR3 reads TGTGCCAGCAGCCGCGGGACAGTAAACACTGAAGCTTTCTTT.

The chain carries TRBV19 and TRBJ1-1; D unresolved. The CDR3 covers 14 residues. Trimming cost V 3 bases and J 1 base, with 9 bases left between them. Germline V gene lookup returns CDR1 LNHDA and CDR2 SQIVND (reference sequence). The CDR3 DNA sequence: TGTGCCAGTAGTATCCCCAATGGGAACACTGAAGCTTTCTTT. Protein sequence: CASSIPNGNTEAFF.

The chain joins TRBV19 to TRBJ2-7; 9 nucleotides align to TRBD1. The CDR3 extends over 14 amino acids. The trim removed 3 bases at V and 4 bases at J, leaving 4 bases unmatched. CDR1 is LNHDA, CDR2 SQIVND, per germline (reference sequence). CDR3: CASSIPGQGYEQYF. The DNA of the CDR3 is TGTGCCAGTAGTATCCCCGGACAGGGGTACGAGCAGTACTTC. Using reference TRBV19 and TRBJ2-7 for the parts outside the CDR3, the full variable domain is DGGITQSPKYLFRKEGQNVTLSCEQNLNHDAMYWYRQDPGQGLRLIYYSQIVNDFQKGDIAEGYSVSREKKESFPLTVTSAQKNPTAFYLCASSIPGQGYEQYFGPGTRLTVT.

This chain connects TRBV7-8 to TRBJ2-5, with 8 bases matching TRBD2. V lost 4 bases to trimming and J lost 5 bases; unmatched junction nucleotides: 6. The germline CDR1 and CDR2 sequences are SGHVS and FQNEAQ. This CDR3 has 14 amino acids. The DNA for the CDR3 is TGTGCCAGCAGCTACGGACTAGCTTCGGAGACCCAGTACTTC. Translation gives CASSYGLASETQYF.